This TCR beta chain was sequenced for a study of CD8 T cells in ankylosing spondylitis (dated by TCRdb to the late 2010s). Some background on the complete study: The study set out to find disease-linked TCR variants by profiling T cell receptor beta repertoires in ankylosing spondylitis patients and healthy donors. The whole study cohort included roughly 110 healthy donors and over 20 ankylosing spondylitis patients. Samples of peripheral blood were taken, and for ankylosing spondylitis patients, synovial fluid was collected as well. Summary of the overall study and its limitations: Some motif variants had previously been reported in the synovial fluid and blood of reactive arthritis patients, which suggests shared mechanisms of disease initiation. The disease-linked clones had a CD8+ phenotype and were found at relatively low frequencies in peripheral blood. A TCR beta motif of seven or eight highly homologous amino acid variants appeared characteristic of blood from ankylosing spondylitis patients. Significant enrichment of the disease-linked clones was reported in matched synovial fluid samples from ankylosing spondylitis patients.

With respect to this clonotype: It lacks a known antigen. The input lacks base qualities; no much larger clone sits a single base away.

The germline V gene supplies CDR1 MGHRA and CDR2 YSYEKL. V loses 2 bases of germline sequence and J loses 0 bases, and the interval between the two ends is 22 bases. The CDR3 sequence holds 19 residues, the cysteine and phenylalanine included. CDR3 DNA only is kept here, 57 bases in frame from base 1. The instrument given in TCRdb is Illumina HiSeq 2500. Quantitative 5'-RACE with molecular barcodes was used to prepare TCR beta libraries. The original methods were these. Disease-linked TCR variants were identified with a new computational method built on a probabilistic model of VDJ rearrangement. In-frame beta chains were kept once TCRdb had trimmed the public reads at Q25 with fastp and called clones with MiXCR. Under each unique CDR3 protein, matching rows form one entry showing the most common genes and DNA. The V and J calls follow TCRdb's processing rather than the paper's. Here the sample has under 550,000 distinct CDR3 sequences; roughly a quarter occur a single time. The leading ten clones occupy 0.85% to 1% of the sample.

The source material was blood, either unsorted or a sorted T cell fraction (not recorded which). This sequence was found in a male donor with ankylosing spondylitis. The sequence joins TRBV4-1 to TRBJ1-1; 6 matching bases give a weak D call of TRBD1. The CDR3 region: CASSQPRSWGAFMNTEAFF. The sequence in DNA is TGCGCCAGCAGCCAACCCCGGAGTTGGGGGGCGTTTATGAACACTGAAGCTTTCTTT.